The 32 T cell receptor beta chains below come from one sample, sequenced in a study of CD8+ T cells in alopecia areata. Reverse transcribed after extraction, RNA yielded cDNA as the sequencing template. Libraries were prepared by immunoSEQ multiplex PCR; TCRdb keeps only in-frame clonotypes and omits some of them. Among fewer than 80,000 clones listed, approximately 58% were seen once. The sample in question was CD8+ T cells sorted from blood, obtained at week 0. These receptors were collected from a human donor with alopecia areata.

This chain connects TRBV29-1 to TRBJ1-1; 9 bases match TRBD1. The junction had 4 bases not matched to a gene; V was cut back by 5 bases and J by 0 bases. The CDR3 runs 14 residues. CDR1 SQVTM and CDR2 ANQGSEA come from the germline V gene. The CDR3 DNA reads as TGCAGCGTTCAACAGGGGGCGGTGAACACTGAAGCTTTCTTT. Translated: CSVQQGAVNTEAFF.

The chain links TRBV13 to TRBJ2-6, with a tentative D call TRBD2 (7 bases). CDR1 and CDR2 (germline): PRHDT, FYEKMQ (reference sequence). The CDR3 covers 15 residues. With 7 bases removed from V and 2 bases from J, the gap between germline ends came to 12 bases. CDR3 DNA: TGTGCCAGCACCGCGGGGGCGGCTGGGGCCAACGTCCTGACTTTC. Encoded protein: CASTAGAAGANVLTF.

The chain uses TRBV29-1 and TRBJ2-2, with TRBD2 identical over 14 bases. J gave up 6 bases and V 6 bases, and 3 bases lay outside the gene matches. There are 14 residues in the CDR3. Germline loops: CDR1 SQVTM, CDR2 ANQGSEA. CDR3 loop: CSVGLAGVAGELFF. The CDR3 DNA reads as TGCAGCGTGGGACTAGCGGGAGTAGCCGGGGAGCTGTTTTTT.

This CDR3 reads CASSVTGDGGEELFF. CDR3 DNA sequence: TGTGCCAGCAGCGTGACAGGGGATGGGGGAGAGGAACTGTTTTTT. V usage is TRBV9 and J usage is TRBJ1-4, with TRBD1 matching 8 bases. Trimming at V came to 2 bases and at J to 12 bases, leaving 12 bases not matched to a gene. Germline values: CDR1 SGDLS, CDR2 YYNGEE. The CDR3 sequence is 15 residues long.

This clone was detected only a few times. CDR3 sequence reads: CAWSVAQGTDTQYF. In nucleotides, the CDR3 is TGTGCCTGGAGTGTAGCACAGGGTACAGATACGCAGTATTTT. The rearrangement joins TRBV30 to TRBJ2-3, with D possibly being TRBD1 (6 bases). The CDR3 runs 14 residues. The germline CDR1 and CDR2 sequences are GTSNPN and SVGIG (reference sequence). Trimming took off 0 bases at V and 3 bases at J, with 10 bases between the two ends. Together with reference TRBV30 and TRBJ2-3, the CDR3 gives the full variable domain: SQTIHQWPATLVQPVGSPLSLECTVEGTSNPNLYWYRQAAGRGLQLLFYSVGIGQISSEVPQNLSASRPQDRQFILSSKKLLLSDSGFYLCAWSVAQGTDTQYFGPGTRLTVL.

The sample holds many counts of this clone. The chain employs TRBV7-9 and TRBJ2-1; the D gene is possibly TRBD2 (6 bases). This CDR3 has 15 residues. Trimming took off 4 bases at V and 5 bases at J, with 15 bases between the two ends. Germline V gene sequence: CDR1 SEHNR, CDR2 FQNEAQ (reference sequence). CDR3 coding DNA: TGTGCCAGCAGCTACTCCGGGACTCCCCACAATGAGCAGTTCTTC. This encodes CASSYSGTPHNEQFF.

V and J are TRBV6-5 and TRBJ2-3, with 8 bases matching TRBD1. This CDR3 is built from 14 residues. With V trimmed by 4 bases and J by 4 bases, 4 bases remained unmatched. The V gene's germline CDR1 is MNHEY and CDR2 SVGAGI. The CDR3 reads CASSLTGDADTQYF. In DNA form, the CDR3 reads TGTGCCAGCAGTTTGACAGGGGACGCAGATACGCAGTATTTT.

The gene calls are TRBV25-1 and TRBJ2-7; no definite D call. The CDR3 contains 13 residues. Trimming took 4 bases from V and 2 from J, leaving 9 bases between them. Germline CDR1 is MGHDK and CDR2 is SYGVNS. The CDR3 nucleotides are TGTGCCAGCAGTGGCACGGAGCCCTACGAGCAGTACTTC. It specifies CASSGTEPYEQYF.

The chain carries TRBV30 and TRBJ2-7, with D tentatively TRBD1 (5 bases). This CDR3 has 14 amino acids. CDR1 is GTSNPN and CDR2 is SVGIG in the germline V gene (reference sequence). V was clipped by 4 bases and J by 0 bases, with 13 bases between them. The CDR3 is CAWTRQSRSYEQYF. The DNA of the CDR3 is TGTGCCTGGACCAGACAGAGTCGCTCCTACGAGCAGTACTTC.

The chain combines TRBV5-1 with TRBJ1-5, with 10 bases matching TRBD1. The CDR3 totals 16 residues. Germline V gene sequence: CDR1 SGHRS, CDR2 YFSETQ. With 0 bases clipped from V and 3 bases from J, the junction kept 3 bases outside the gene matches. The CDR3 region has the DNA TGCGCCAGCAGCTTGGGACAGGGGGCCAACAATCAGCCCCAGCATTTT. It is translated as CASSLGQGANNQPQHF. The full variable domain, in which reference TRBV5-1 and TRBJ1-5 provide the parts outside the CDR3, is KAGVTQTPRYLIKTRGQQVTLSCSPISGHRSVSWYQQTPGQGLQFLFEYFSETQRNKGNFPGRFSGRQFSNSRSEMNVSTLELGDSALYLCASSLGQGANNQPQHFGDGTRLSIL.

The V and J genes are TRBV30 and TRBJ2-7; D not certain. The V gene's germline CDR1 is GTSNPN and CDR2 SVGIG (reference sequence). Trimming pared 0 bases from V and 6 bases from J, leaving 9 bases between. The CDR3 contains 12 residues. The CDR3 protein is CAWSVLSSEQYF. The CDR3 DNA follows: TGTGCCTGGAGTGTACTTTCTTCCGAGCAGTACTTC.

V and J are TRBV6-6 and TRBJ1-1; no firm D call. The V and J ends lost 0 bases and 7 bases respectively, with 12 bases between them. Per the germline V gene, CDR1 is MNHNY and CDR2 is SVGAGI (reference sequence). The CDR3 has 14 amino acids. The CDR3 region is CASSYSSAGGEAFF. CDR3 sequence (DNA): TGTGCCAGCAGTTACTCGAGCGCAGGAGGTGAAGCTTTCTTT.

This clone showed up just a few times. CDR3 in amino acids: CASSYRVVGRETQYF. CDR3 DNA: TGTGCCAGCAGCTACAGGGTAGTGGGGCGAGAGACCCAGTACTTC. V and J are TRBV5-6 and TRBJ2-5; TRBD1 might be the D (6 bases). With 3 bases removed from V and 4 bases from J, the gap between germline ends came to 16 bases. CDR3 size: 15 residues. Germline V gives CDR1 SGHDT, CDR2 YYEEEE.

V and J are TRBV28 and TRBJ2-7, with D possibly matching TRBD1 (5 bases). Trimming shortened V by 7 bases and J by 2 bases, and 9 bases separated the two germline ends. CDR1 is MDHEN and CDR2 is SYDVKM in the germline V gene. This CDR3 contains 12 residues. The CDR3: CASTDRAYEQYF. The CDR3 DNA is TGTGCCAGCACCGACAGAGCCTACGAGCAGTACTTC.

DNA for the CDR3: TGTGCCAGCAGCACGGGTATCCATACGCAGTATTTT. Its protein product is CASSTGIHTQYF. The chain has TRBV5-6 and TRBJ2-3; D uncertain. Germline CDR1 reads SGHDT; CDR2 reads YYEEEE. The CDR3 sequence is 12 residues long. V lost 4 bases and J lost 7, with 10 bases in between. Full variable domain (outside the CDR3, taken from reference TRBV5-6 and TRBJ2-3): DAGVTQSPTHLIKTRGQQVTLRCSPKSGHDTVSWYQQALGQGPQFIFQYYEEEERQRGNFPDRFSGHQFPNYSSELNVNALLLGDSALYLCASSTGIHTQYFGPGTRLTVL.

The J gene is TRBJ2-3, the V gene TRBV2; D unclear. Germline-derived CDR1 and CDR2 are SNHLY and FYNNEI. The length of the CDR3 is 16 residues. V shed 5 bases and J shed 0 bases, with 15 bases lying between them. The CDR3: CASSTDSPDSTDTQYF. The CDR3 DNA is TGTGCCAGCAGTACCGATTCCCCGGATAGCACAGATACGCAGTATTTT. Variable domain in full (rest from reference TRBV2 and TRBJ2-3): EPEVTQTPSHQVTQMGQEVILRCVPISNHLYFYWYRQILGQKVEFLVSFYNNEISEKSEIFDDQFSVERPDGSNFTLKIRSTKLEDSAMYFCASSTDSPDSTDTQYFGPGTRLTVL.

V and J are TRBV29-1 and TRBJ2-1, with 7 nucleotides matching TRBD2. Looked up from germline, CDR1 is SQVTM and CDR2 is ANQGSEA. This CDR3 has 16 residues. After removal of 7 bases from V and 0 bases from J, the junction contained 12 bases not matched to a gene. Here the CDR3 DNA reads TGCAGCGCCCGGAGGGCTAGCGGAAGCTCCTACAATGAGCAGTTCTTC. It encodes CSARRASGSSYNEQFF.

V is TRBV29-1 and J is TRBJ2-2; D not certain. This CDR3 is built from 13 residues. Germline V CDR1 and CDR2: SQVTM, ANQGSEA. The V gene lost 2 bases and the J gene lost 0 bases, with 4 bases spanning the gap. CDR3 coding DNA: TGCAGCGTTGAAACAGCGAACACCGGGGAGCTGTTTTTT. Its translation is CSVETANTGELFF.

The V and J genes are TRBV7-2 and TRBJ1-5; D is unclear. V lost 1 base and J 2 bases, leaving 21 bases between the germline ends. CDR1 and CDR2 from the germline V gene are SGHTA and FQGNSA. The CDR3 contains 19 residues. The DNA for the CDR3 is TGTGCCAGCAGCTTAGGGGTCTCCGGGATGTCGCCGGGCAATCAGCCCCAGCATTTT. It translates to CASSLGVSGMSPGNQPQHF.

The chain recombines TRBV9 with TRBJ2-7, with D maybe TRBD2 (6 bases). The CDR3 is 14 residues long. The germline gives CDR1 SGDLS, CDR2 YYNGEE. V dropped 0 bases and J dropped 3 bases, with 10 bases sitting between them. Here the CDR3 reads CASSVVPGDYEQYF. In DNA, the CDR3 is TGTGCCAGCAGCGTAGTCCCGGGGGACTACGAGCAGTACTTC. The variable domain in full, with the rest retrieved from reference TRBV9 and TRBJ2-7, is DSGVTQTPKHLITATGQRVTLRCSPRSGDLSVYWYQQSLDQGLQFLIQYYNGEERAKGNILERFSAQQFPDLHSELNLSSLELGDSALYFCASSVVPGDYEQYFGPGTRLTVT.

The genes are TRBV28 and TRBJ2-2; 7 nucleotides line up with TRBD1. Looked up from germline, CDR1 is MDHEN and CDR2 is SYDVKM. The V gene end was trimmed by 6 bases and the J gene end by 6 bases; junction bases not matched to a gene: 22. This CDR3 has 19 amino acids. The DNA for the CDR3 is TGTGCCAGCAGCAACCCCTATACGACAGGGAGCGTGAGTGCCGGGGAGCTGTTTTTT. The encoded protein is CASSNPYTTGSVSAGELFF.

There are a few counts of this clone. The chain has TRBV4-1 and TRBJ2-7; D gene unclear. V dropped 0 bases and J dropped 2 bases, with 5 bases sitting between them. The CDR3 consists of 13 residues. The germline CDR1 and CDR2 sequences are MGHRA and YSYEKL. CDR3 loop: CASSQEDPYEQYF. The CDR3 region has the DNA TGCGCCAGCAGCCAAGAGGACCCCTACGAGCAGTACTTC.

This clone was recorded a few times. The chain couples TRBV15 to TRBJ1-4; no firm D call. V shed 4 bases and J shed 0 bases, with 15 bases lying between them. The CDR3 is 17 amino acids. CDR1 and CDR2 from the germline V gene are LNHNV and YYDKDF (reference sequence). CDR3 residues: CATSNRPPRATNEKLFF. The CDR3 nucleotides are TGTGCCACCAGCAACCGCCCCCCCAGAGCAACTAATGAAAAACTGTTTTTT. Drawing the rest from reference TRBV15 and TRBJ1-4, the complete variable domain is DAMVIQNPRYQVTQFGKPVTLSCSQTLNHNVMYWYQQKSSQAPKLLFHYYDKDFNNEADTPDNFQSRRPNTSFCFLDIRSPGLGDTAMYLCATSNRPPRATNEKLFFGSGTQLSVL.

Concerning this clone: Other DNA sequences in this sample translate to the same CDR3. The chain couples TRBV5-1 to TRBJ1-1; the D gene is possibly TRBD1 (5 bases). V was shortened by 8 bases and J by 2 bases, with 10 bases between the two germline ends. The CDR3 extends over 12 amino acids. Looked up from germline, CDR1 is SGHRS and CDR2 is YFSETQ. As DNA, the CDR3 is TGCGCCAGTCGCGACAGTAACACTGAAGCTTTCTTT. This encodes CASRDSNTEAFF.

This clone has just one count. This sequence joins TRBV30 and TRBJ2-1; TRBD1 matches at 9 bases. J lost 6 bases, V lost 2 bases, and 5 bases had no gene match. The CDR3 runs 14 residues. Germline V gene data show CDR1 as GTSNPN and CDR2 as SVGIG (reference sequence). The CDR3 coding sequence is TGTGCCTGGAGTCCCGGGACAGGGTCCAATGAGCAGTTCTTC. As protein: CAWSPGTGSNEQFF. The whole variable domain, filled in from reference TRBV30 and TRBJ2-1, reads SQTIHQWPATLVQPVGSPLSLECTVEGTSNPNLYWYRQAAGRGLQLLFYSVGIGQISSEVPQNLSASRPQDRQFILSSKKLLLSDSGFYLCAWSPGTGSNEQFFGPGTRLTVL.

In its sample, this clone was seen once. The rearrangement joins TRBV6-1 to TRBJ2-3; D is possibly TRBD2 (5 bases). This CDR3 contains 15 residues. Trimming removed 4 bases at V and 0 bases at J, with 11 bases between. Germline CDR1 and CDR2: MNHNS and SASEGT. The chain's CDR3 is CASSAGVASTDTQYF. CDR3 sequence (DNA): TGTGCCAGCAGTGCTGGAGTAGCGAGCACAGATACGCAGTATTTT.

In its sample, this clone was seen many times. CDR3: CASSGVSPHFTEAFF. Written as DNA, the CDR3 is TGTGCCAGCAGCGGCGTCAGTCCCCACTTCACTGAAGCTTTCTTT. This chain joins TRBV7-9 and TRBJ1-1; D is unclear. Germline CDR1 SEHNR, CDR2 FQNEAQ (reference sequence). The CDR3 has 15 residues. The V end lost 5 bases, the J end lost 4 bases, and 17 bases lay between the germline ends.

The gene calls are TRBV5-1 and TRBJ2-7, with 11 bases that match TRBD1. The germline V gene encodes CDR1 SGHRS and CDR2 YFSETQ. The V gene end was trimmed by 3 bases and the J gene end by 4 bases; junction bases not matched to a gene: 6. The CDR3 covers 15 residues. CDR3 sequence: CASSSGQGARYEQYF. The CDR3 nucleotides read TGCGCCAGCAGCTCTGGACAGGGGGCGCGGTACGAGCAGTACTTC.

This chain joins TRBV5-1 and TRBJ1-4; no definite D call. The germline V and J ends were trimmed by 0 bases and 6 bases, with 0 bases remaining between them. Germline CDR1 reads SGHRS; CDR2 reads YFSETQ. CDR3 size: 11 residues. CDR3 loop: CASSLDEKLFF. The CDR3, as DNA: TGCGCCAGCAGCTTGGATGAAAAACTGTTTTTT.

The CDR3 loop reads CSVEEREPYEQYF. In nucleotides, the CDR3 is TGCAGCGTTGAAGAGCGAGAACCCTACGAGCAGTACTTC. The V and J genes are TRBV29-1 and TRBJ2-7; D call uncertain. The germline V and J ends were trimmed by 0 bases and 2 bases, with 8 bases remaining between them. This CDR3 is 13 amino acids long. Germline V gene lookup returns CDR1 SQVTM and CDR2 ANQGSEA.

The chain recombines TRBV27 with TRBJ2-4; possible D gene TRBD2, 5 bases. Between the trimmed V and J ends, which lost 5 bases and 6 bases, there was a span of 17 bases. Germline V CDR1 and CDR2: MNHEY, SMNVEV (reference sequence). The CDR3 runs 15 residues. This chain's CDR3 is CASSPDSGGTNIQYF. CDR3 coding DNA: TGTGCCAGCAGTCCGGACTCAGGCGGCACAAACATTCAGTACTTC.

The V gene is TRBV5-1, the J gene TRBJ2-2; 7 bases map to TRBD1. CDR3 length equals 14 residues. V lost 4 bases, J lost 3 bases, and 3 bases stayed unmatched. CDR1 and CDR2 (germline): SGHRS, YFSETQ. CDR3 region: CASSPGQYTGELFF. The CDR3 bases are TGCGCCAGCAGCCCGGGACAGTACACCGGGGAGCTGTTTTTT.